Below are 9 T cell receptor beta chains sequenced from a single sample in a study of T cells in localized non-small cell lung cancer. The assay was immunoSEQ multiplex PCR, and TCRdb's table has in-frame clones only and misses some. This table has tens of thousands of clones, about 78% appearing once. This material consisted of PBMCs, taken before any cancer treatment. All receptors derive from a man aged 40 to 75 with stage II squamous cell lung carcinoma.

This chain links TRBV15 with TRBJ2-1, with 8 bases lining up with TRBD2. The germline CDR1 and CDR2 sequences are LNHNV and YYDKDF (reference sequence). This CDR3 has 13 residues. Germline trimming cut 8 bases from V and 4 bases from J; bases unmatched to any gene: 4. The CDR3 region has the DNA TGTGCCACCGGGCGGGAGGATTACAATGAGCAGTTCTTC. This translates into CATGREDYNEQFF.

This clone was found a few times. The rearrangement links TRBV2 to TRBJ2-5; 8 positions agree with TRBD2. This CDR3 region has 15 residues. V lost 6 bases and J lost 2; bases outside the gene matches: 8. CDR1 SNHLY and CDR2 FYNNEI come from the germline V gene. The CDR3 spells CASRERESSQETQYF. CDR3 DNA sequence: TGTGCCAGCAGGGAGCGGGAGTCATCTCAAGAGACCCAGTACTTC.

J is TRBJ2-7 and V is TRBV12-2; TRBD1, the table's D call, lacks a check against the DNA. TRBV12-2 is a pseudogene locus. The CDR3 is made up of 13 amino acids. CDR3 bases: TGTGCAAGTCGCTTAGGTCATGCCTACGAGCAGTACTTC. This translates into CASRLGHAYEQYF.

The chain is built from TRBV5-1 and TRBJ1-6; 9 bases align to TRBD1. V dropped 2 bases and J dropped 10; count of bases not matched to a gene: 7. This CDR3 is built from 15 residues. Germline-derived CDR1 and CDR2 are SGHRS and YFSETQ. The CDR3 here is CASSFGTGSLSPLHF. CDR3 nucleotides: TGCGCCAGCAGCTTCGGGACAGGGAGTTTGTCACCCCTCCACTTT.

CDR3 sequence: CASSEGTSGNTIYF. As DNA, the CDR3 is TGTGCCAGCAGCGAAGGGACTTCAGGAAACACCATATATTTT. The chain has TRBV7-2 and TRBJ1-3; possibly TRBD1 for D (5 bases). Trimming took off 5 bases at V and 4 bases at J, with 12 bases between the two ends. In germline, CDR1 is SGHTA, CDR2 FQGNSA. CDR3 length: 14 amino acids.

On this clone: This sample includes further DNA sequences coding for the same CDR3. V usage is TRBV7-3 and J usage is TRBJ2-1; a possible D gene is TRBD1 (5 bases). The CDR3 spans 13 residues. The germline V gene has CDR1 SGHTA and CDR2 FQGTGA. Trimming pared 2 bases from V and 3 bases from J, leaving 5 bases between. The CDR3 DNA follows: TGTGCCAGCAGCTTAGACAGCTACAATGAGCAGTTCTTC. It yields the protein CASSLDSYNEQFF.

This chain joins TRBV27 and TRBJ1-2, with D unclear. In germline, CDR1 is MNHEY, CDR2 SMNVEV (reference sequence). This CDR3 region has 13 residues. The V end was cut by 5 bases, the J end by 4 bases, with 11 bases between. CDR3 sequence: CASSPSNFYGYTF. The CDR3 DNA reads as TGTGCCAGCAGTCCCAGTAATTTCTATGGCTACACCTTC.

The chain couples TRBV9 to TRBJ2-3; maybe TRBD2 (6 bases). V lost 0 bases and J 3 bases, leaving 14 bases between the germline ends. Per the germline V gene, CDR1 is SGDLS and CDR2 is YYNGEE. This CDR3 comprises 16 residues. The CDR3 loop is CASSVVRGGLTDTQYF. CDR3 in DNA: TGTGCCAGCAGCGTAGTTCGGGGAGGTTTGACAGATACGCAGTATTTT.

CDR3 in amino acids: CASSIAAGNTEAFF. CDR3 nucleotide sequence: TGTGCCAGTAGTATAGCGGCAGGGAACACTGAAGCTTTCTTT. The rearrangement links TRBV19 to TRBJ1-1; no clear D. This CDR3 spans 14 amino acids. V was clipped by 1 base and J by 1 base, with 7 bases between them. CDR1 and CDR2 from the germline V gene are LNHDA and SQIVND (reference sequence).